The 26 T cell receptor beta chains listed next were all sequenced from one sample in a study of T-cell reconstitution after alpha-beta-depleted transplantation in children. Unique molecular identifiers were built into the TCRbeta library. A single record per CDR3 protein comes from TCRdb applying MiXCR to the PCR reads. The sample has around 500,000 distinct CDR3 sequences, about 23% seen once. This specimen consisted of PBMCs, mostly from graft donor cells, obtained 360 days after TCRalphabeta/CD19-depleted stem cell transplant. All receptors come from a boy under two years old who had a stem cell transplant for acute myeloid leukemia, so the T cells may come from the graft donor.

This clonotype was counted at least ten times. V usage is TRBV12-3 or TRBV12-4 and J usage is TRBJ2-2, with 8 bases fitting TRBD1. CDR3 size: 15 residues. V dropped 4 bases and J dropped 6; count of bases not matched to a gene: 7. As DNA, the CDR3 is TGTGCCAGCAGTTATGGCAGGGGGCGCCCCGGGGAGCTGTTTTTT. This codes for CASSYGRGRPGELFF.

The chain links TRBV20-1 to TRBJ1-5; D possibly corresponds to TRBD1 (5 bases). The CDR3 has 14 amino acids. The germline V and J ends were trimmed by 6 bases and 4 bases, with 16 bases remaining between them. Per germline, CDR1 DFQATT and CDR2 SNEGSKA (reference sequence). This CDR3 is CSAPAGRGNQPQHF. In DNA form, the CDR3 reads TGCAGTGCCCCTGCGGGTAGGGGTAATCAGCCCCAGCATTTT.

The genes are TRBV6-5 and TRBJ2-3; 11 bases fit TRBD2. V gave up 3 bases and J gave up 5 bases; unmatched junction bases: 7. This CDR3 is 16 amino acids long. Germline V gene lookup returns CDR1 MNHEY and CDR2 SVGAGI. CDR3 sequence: CASSYWLAGGKDTQYF. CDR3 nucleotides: TGTGCCAGCAGTTATTGGCTAGCGGGGGGCAAAGATACGCAGTATTTT.

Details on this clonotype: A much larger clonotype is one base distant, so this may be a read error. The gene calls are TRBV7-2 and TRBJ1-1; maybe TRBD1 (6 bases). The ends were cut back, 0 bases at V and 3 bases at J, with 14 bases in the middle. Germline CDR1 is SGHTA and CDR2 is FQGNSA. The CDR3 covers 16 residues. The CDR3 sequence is CTSSLAPRGADTEAFF. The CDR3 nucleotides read TGTACCAGCAGCTTAGCGCCCAGGGGCGCGGACACTGAAGCTTTCTTT.

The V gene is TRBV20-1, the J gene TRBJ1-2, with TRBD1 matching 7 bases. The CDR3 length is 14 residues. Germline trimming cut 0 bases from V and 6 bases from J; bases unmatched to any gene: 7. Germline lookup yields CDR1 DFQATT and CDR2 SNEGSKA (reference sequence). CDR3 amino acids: CSARDRVGTDGYTF. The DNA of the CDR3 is TGCAGTGCTAGAGACCGGGTGGGGACAGATGGCTACACCTTC.

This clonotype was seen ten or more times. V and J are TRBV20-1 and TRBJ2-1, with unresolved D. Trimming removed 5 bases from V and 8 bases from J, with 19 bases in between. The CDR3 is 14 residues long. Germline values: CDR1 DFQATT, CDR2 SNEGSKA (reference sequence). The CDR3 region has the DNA TGCAGTGCTGCCCAACCGGCTCAGGATGATGAGCAGTTCTTC. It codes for CSAAQPAQDDEQFF.

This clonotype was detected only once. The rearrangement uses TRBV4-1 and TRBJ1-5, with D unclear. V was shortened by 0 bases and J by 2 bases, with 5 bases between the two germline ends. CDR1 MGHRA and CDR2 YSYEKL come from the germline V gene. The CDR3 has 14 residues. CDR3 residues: CASSQEGGNQPQHF. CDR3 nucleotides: TGCGCCAGCAGCCAAGAAGGAGGCAATCAGCCCCAGCATTTT.

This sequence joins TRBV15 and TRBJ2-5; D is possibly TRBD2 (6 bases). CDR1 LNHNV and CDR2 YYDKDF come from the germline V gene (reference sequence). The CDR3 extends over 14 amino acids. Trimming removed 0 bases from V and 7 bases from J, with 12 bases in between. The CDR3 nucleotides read TGTGCCACCAGCAGAGACAGGGACTCTGCGACCCAGTACTTC. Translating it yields CATSRDRDSATQYF.

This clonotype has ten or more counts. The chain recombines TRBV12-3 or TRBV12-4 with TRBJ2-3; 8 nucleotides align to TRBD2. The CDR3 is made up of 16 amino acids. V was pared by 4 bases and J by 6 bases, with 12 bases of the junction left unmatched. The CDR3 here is CASSSKAGAFYDTQYF. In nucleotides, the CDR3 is TGTGCCAGCAGTTCCAAAGCGGGGGCCTTCTATGATACGCAGTATTTT.

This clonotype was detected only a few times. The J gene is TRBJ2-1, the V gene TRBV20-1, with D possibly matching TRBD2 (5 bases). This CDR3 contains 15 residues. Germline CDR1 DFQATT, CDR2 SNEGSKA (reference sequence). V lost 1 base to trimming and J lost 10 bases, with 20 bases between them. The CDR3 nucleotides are TGCAGTGCTAGAGGCGGTTCGGAAAGGGCGGGCGAGCAGTTCTTC. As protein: CSARGGSERAGEQFF.

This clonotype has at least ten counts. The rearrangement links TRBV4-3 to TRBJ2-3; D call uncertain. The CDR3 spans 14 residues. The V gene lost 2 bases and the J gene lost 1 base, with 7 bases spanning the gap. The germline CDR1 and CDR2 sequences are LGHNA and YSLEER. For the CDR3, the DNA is TGCGCCAGCAGCCAAAGTGGGGGCACAGATACGCAGTATTTT. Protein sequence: CASSQSGGTDTQYF.

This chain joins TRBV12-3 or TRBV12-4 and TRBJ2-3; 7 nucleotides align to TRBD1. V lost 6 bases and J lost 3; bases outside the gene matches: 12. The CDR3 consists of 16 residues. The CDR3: CASSPKTGLGTDTQYF. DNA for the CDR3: TGTGCCAGCAGCCCTAAGACAGGGCTTGGGACAGATACGCAGTATTTT.

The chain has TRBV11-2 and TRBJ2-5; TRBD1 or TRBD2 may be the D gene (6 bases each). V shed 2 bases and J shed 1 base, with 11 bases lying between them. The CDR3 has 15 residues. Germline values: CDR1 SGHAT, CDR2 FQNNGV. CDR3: CASSLRGGPQETQYF. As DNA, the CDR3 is TGTGCCAGCAGCTTACGAGGGGGGCCCCAAGAGACCCAGTACTTC.

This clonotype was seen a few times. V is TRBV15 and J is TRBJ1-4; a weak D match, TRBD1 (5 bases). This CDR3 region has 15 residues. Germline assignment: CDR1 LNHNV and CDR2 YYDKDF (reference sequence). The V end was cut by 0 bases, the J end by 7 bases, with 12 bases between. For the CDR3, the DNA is TGTGCCACCAGCAGAGACAGGGTCCTCGGTGAAAAACTGTTTTTT. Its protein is CATSRDRVLGEKLFF.

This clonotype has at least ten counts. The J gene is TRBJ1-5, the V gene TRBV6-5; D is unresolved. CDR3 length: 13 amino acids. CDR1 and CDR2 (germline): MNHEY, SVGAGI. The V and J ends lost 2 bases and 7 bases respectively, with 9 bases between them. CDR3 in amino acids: CASSYSPGQPQHF. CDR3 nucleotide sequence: TGTGCCAGCAGTTACAGTCCTGGGCAGCCCCAGCATTTT.

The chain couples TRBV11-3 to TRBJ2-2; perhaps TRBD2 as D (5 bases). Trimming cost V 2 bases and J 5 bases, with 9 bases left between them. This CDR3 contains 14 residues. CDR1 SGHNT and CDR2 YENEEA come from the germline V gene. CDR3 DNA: TGTGCCAGCAGCTTACCAACTAGGACCGGGGAGCTGTTTTTT. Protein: CASSLPTRTGELFF.

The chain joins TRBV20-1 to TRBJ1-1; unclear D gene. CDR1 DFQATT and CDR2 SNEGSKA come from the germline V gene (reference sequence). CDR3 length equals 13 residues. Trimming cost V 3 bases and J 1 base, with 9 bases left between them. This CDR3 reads CSARGRRNTEAFF. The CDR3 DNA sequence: TGCAGTGCTAGGGGCAGGAGGAACACTGAAGCTTTCTTT.

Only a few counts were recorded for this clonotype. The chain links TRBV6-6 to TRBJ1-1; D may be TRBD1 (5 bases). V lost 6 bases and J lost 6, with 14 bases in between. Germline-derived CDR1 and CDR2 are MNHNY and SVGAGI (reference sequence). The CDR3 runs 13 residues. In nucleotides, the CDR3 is TGTGCCAGCAGACCCCGCGACAGCTCTGAAGCTTTCTTT. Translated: CASRPRDSSEAFF.

Written as DNA, the CDR3 is TGTGCCAGCAGTTACGATCGAGACCAGAACACTGAAGCTTTCTTT. This encodes CASSYDRDQNTEAFF. The chain joins TRBV6-5 to TRBJ1-1, with unresolved D. Per germline, CDR1 MNHEY and CDR2 SVGAGI. The CDR3 sequence is 15 residues long. Trimming removed 2 bases at V and 1 base at J, with 11 bases between.

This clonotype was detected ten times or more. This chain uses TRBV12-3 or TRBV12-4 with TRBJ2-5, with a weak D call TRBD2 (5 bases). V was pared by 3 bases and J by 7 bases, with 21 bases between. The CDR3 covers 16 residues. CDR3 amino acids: CASSLAAGTQSRTQYF. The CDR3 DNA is TGTGCCAGCAGTTTGGCCGCGGGCACCCAGAGTAGGACCCAGTACTTC.

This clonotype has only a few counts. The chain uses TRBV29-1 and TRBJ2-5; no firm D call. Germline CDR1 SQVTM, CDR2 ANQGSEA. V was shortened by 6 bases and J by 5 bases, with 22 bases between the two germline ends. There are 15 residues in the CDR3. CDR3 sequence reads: CSVGNVEQRWETQYF. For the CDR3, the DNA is TGCAGCGTGGGAAACGTGGAGCAGAGGTGGGAGACCCAGTACTTC.

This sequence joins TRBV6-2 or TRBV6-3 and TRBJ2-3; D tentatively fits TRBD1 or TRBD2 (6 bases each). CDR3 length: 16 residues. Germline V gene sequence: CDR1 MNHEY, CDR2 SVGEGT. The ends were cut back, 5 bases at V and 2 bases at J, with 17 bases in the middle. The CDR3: CASSKLTGAITDTQYF. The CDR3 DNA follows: TGTGCCAGCAGTAAACTGACGGGGGCGATCACAGATACGCAGTATTTT.

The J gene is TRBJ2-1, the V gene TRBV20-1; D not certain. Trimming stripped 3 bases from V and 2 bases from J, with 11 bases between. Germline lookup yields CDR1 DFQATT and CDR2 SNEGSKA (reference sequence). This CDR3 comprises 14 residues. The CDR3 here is CSASVASTYNEQFF. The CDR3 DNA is TGCAGTGCTAGCGTGGCGTCAACCTACAATGAGCAGTTCTTC.

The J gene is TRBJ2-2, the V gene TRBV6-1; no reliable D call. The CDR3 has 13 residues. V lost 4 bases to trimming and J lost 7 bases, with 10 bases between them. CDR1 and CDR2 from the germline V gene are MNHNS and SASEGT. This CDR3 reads CASSVFIGGELFF. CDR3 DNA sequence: TGTGCCAGCAGTGTCTTTATAGGCGGGGAGCTGTTTTTT.

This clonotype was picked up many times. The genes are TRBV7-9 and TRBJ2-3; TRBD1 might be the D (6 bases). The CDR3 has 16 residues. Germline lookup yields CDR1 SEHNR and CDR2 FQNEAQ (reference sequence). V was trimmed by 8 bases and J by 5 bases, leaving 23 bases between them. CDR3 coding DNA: TGTGCCAGCTACGCCGTTGGACAGAAGTTTGGAGATACGCAGTATTTT. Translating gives CASYAVGQKFGDTQYF.

The CDR3 loop is CASSPTNTDTQYF. The CDR3 coding sequence is TGTGCCAGCAGCCCCACGAATACAGATACGCAGTATTTT. The chain has TRBV28 and TRBJ2-3; D unclear. The CDR3 runs 13 residues. Germline values: CDR1 MDHEN, CDR2 SYDVKM. Deletions cut 6 bases from V and 3 bases from J, with 10 bases between.